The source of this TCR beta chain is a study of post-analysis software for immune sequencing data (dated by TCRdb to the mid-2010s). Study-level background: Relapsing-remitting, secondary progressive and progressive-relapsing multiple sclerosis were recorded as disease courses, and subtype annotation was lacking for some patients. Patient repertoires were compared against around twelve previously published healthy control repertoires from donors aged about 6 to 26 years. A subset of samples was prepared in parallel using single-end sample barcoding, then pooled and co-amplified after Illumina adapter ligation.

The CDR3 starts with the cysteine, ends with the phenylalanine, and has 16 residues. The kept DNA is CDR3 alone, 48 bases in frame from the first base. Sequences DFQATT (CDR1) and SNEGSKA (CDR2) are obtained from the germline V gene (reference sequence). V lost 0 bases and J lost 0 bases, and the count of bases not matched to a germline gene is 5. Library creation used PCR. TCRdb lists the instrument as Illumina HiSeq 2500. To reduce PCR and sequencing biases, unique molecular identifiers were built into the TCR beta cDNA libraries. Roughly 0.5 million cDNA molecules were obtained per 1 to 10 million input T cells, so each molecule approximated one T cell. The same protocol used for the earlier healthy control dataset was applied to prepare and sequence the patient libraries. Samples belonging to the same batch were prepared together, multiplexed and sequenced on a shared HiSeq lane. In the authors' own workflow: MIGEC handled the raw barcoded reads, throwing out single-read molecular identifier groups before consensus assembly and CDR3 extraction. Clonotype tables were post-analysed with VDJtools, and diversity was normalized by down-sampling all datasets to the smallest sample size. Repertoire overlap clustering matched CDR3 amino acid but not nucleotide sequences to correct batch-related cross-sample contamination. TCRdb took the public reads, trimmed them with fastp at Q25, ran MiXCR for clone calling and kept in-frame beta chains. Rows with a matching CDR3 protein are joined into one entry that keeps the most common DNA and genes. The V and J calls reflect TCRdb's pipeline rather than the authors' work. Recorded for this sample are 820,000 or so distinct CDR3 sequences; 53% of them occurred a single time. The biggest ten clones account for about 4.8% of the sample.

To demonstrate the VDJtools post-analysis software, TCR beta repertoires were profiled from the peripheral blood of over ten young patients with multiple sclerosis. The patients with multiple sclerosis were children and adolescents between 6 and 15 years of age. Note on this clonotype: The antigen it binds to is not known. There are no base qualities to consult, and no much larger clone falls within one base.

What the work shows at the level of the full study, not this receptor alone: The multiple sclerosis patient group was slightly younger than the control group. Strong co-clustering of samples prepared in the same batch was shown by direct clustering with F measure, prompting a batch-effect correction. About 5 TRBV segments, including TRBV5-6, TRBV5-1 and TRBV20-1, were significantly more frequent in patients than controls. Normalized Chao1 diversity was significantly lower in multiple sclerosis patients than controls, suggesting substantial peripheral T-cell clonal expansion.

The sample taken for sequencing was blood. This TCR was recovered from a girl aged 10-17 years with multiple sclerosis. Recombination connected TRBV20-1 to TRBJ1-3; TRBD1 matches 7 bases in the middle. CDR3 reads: CSARDPGQTSGNTIYF. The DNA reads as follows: TGCAGTGCTAGAGACCCGGGACAGACCTCTGGAAACACCATATATTTT.